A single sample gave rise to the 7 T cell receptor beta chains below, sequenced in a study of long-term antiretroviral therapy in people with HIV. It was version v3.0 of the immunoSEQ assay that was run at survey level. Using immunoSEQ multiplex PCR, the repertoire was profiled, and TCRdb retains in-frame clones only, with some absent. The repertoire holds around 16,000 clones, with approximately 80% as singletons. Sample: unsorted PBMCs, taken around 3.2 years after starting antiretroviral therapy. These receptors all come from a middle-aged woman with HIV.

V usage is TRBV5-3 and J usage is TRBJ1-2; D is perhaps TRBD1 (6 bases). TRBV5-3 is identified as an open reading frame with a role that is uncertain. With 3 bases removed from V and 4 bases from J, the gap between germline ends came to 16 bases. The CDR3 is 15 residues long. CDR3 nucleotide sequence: TGTGCCAGAAGCTCCCCGACAGGTAAACCCTATGGCTACACCTTC. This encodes CARSSPTGKPYGYTF.

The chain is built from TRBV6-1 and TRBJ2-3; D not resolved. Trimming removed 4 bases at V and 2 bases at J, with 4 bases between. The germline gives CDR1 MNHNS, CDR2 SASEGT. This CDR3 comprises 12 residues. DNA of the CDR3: TGTGCCAGCAGTGCTCCCACAGATACGCAGTATTTT. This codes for CASSAPTDTQYF.

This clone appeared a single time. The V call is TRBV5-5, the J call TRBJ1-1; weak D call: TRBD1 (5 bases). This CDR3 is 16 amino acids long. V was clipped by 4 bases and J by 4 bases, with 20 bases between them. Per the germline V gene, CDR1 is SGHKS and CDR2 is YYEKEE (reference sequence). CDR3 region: CASSLRGRAGSTEAFF. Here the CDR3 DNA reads TGTGCCAGCAGCCTGAGGGGCAGGGCGGGGAGCACTGAAGCTTTCTTT.

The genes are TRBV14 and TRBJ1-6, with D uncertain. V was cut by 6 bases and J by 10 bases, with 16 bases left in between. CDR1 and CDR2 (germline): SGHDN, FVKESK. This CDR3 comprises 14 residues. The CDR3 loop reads CASRLTGIRSPLHF. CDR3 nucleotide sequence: TGTGCCAGCAGACTCACTGGGATTCGGTCACCCCTCCACTTT.

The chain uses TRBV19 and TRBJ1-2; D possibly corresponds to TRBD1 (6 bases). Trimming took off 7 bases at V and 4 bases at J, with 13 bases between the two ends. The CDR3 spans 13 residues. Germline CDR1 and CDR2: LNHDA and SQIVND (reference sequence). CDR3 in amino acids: CASTGRGFYGYTF. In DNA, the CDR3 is TGTGCCAGTACGGGCAGGGGCTTCTATGGCTACACCTTC.

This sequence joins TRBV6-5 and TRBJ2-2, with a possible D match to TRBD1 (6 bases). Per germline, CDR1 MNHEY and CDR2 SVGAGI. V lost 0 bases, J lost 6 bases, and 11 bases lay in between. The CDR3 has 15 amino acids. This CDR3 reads CASSYSLWGPGELFF. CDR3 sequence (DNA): TGTGCCAGCAGTTACTCCCTATGGGGGCCCGGGGAGCTGTTTTTT.

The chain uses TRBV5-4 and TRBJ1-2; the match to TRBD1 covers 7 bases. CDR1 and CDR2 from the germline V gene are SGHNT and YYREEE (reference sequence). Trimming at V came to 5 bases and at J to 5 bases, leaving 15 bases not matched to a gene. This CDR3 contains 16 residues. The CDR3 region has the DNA TGTGCCAGCAGACGAACAGGGGAGCCCCTATATTATGGCTACACCTTC. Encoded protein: CASRRTGEPLYYGYTF.